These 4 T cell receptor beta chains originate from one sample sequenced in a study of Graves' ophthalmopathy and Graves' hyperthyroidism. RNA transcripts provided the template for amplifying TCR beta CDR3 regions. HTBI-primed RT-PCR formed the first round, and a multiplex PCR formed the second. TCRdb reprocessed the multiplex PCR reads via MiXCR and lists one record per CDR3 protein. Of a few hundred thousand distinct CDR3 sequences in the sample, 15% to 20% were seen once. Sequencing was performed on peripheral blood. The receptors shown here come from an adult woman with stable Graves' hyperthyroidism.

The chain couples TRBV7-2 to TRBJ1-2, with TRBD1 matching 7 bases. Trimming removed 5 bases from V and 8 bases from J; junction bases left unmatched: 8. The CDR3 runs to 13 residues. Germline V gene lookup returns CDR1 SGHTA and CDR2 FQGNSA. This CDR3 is CASSRQGLEGYTF. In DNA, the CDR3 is TGTGCCAGCAGCCGACAGGGTTTAGAAGGCTACACCTTC.

For the CDR3, the DNA is TGTGCCAGCAGTTGGCGGGGGGCGAGCAGCAATCAGCCCCAGCATTTT. Encoded protein: CASSWRGASSNQPQHF. The V gene is TRBV6-2 or TRBV6-3, the J gene TRBJ1-5, with D maybe TRBD1 (6 bases). Germline values: CDR1 MNHEY, CDR2 SVGEGT. This CDR3 spans 16 amino acids. Trimming stripped 4 bases from V and 1 base from J, with 14 bases between.

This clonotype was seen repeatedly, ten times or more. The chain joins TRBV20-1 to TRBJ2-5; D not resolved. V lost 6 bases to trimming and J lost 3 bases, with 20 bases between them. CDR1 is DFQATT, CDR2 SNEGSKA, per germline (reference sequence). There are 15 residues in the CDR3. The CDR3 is CSAPPYGRLKETQYF. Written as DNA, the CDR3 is TGCAGTGCCCCGCCTTATGGGCGGCTAAAAGAGACCCAGTACTTC.

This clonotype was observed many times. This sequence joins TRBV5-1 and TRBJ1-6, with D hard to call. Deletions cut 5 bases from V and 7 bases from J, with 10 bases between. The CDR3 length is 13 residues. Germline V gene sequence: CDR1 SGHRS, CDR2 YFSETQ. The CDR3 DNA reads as TGCGCCAGCAGTAAGGACTTAAATTCACCCCTCCACTTT. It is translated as CASSKDLNSPLHF.